A selection of T cell receptor beta chains follows, all from one sample in a study of T cell responses to AZD1222 COVID-19 vaccine. Sequencing was performed with immunoSEQ multiplex PCR; in TCRdb, only in-frame clones are kept and a portion is missing. The repertoire consists of roughly 130,000 clones, with 86% occurring once and the leading ten covering 9% to 15%. The sequences come from peripheral blood, collected on day 0 of AZD1222 vaccination. These receptors were collected from an adult in good health. Each CDR3 is given with its conserved first and last residue.

TRBV7-9	TRBJ2-1	15	CASRRLASSYNEQFF
TRBV10-3	TRBJ1-2	15	CAIRLDPGQERSYTF
TRBV6-1	TRBJ1-2	14	CASSEGSGSYGYTF
TRBV9	TRBJ1-1	15	CASSVDPGASTEAFF
TRBV5-4	TRBJ2-7	11	CASSVGYEQYF
TRBV28	TRBJ2-7	11	CASRTGVEQYF
TRBV5-4	TRBJ1-2	13	CASSSRTSGGYTF
TRBV6-5	TRBJ2-3	14	CASRYRDATDTQYF
TRBV29-1	TRBJ1-1	12	CSVHRGPTEAFF
TRBV27	TRBJ1-6	14	CASTFGLDNSPLHF
TRBV5-5	TRBJ2-7	15	CASSLVTGASYEQYF
TRBV28	TRBJ1-1	15	CASSFYPAMNTEAFF
TRBV11-2	TRBJ2-7	14	CASSLDRRGYEQYF
TRBV15	TRBJ1-3	17	CATSREKDRSAGNTIYF
TRBV10-3	TRBJ1-4	12	CASGQGGEKLFF
TRBV7-3	TRBJ2-3	13	CASSPLGGDTQYF
TRBV11-2	TRBJ1-1	15	CASSLGLGTYTEAFF
TRBV19	TRBJ1-2	17	CASSISGGRQADYGYTF
TRBV5-1	TRBJ2-7	14	CASSASMSSYEQYF
TRBV15	TRBJ2-5	18	CATSSGTSGTAEEETQYF
TRBV7-9	TRBJ1-3	15	CASSPQTGHSNTIYF
TRBV3-1/TRBV3-2	TRBJ1-2	12	CASSPDFYGYTF
TRBV28	TRBJ1-2	14	CASRTGTGVYGYTF
TRBV7-9	TRBJ2-3	15	CASSFREGGTDTQYF
TRBV7-9	TRBJ2-3	14	CASSLGQGKDTQYF